Listed below are T cell receptor beta chains from one sample, sequenced in a study of T cell repertoires in cytomegalovirus infection. TCRdb processed the reads anew with MiXCR; each CDR3 protein has one entry. The sample lists over 450,000 distinct CDR3 sequences; about 11% were seen once. Sequenced input: PBMCs. The receptors come from a human donor in good health (CMV status not recorded). Some clones in this sample may be carry-over from other donors' samples. CDR3s include the opening cysteine and the closing phenylalanine or tryptophan. Fields, in order: J gene, D gene, V gene, clone size, CDR3 protein, CDR3 DNA. D genes are given only for firm matches. Size is stated for part of the rows, as once, few or many counts, or as a class when the clone is expanded.

TRBJ1-6	TRBD1	TRBV20-1	many	CSATPGQAPLHF	TGCAGTGCTACACCGGGACAGGCACCCCTCCACTTT
TRBJ2-5	NA	TRBV13	NA	CASSSWGLEVGTQYF	TGTGCCAGCAGCTCCTGGGGCCTTGAAGTCGGGACCCAGTACTTC
TRBJ2-7	NA	TRBV28	NA	CASSRDSRGYEQYF	TGTGCCAGCAGTCGCGACAGTAGGGGCTACGAGCAGTACTTC
TRBJ1-5	NA	TRBV6-6	NA	CASSPKNQPQHF	TGTGCCAGCAGTCCAAAGAATCAGCCCCAGCATTTT
TRBJ1-6	TRBD1	TRBV7-9	NA	CASRSGQGVYSPLHF	TGTGCCAGCAGGTCAGGACAGGGGGTATATTCACCCCTCCACTTT
TRBJ2-6	NA	TRBV5-1	few	CASFQNSGANVLTF	TGCGCCAGCTTCCAGAACTCTGGGGCCAACGTCCTGACTTTC
TRBJ1-4	NA	TRBV23-1	once	CASSQNPGGGGDEKLFF	TGCGCCAGCAGTCAAAATCCCGGCGGGGGGGGAGATGAAAAACTGTTTTTT
TRBJ2-1	TRBD2	TRBV18	few	CASSPVSGSRNEQFF	TGTGCCAGCTCCCCCGTGAGCGGGAGTAGGAATGAGCAGTTCTTC
TRBJ2-1	TRBD2	TRBV12-5	many	CASGPAGGPYEQFF	TGTGCTAGTGGCCCAGCGGGAGGGCCATATGAGCAGTTCTTC
TRBJ1-5	NA	TRBV15	NA	CATSRDFDQPQHF	TGTGCCACCAGCAGAGATTTTGATCAGCCCCAGCATTTT
TRBJ2-3	NA	TRBV10-3	many	CAISDKGRERGIDTQYF	TGTGCCATCAGTGATAAAGGACGGGAACGGGGAATAGATACGCAGTATTTT
TRBJ1-2	NA	TRBV6-1	many	CASSEASANYGYTF	TGTGCCAGCAGTGAAGCTTCAGCAAACTATGGCTACACCTTC
TRBJ2-1	TRBD1	TRBV5-1	many	CASSPRDRDYNEQFF	TGCGCCAGCAGCCCGCGGGACAGGGACTACAATGAGCAGTTCTTC
TRBJ2-5	NA	TRBV2	NA	CASGAGTQETQYF	TGTGCCAGCGGGGCCGGGACCCAAGAGACCCAGTACTTC
TRBJ2-3	NA	TRBV7-2	many	CASSLRGRTDTQYF	TGTGCCAGCAGCCTCCGAGGGAGAACAGATACGCAGTATTTT
TRBJ2-1	TRBD1	TRBV5-1	NA	CASIKQGGRDEQFF	TGCGCCAGCATTAAACAGGGGGGTAGGGATGAGCAGTTCTTC
TRBJ2-3	TRBD2	TRBV11-1	NA	CASSHRQRGGPDTQYF	TGTGCCAGCAGCCATCGCCAGCGGGGGGGCCCAGATACGCAGTATTTT
TRBJ2-5	NA	TRBV29-1	many	CSVLQGQETQYF	TGCAGCGTTTTACAGGGCCAAGAGACCCAGTACTTC
TRBJ2-1	NA	TRBV2	many	CAGEGERGEGYNEQFF	TGTGCCGGTGAGGGGGAGCGGGGCGAAGGGTACAATGAGCAGTTCTTC
TRBJ1-2	NA	TRBV5-6	few	CASSLARSYGYTF	TGTGCCAGCAGCCTCGCGAGGTCCTATGGCTACACCTTC
TRBJ2-5	NA	TRBV7-6	many	CASSLARDLQETQYF	TGTGCCAGCAGCTTAGCACGGGACCTCCAAGAGACCCAGTACTTC
TRBJ2-5	NA	TRBV24-1	few	CATSDRGDPSQETQYF	TGTGCCACCAGTGACCGAGGGGATCCGTCACAAGAGACCCAGTACTTC
TRBJ2-7	NA	TRBV5-5	NA	CASSLASNYEQYF	TGTGCCAGCAGCTTGGCCTCCAACTACGAGCAGTACTTC
TRBJ2-6	NA	TRBV18	NA	CASSPLRGGSTGANVLTF	TGTGCCAGCTCACCGCTCAGGGGGGGAAGTACTGGGGCCAACGTCCTGACTTTC
TRBJ2-7	TRBD1	TRBV5-1	few	CASSTSTGGYEQYF	TGCGCCAGCAGCACTTCGACAGGGGGCTACGAGCAGTACTTC
TRBJ1-2	NA	TRBV7-9	NA	CASSLNPAAPLDGYTF	TGTGCCAGCAGCTTGAACCCGGCAGCCCCACTGGATGGCTACACCTTC
TRBJ2-7	TRBD1	TRBV20-1	NA	CSASNRDRSSYEQYF	TGCAGTGCTTCGAACCGGGACAGGAGCTCCTACGAGCAGTACTTC
TRBJ1-4	NA	TRBV14	NA	CASSQDRTLTAPRREKLFF	TGTGCCAGCAGCCAAGATCGAACCTTGACGGCCCCTCGTCGTGAAAAACTGTTTTTT
TRBJ2-5	NA	TRBV7-2	many	CASSDPNGETQYF	TGTGCCAGCAGCGACCCAAACGGGGAGACCCAGTACTTC
TRBJ1-1	TRBD1	TRBV7-8	many	CASSLEGQGLTEAFF	TGTGCCAGCAGCTTAGAGGGACAGGGTCTCACTGAAGCTTTCTTT
TRBJ2-1	TRBD1	TRBV23-1	NA	CASSQAGTGNNEQFF	TGCGCCAGCAGTCAGGCCGGGACAGGGAACAATGAGCAGTTCTTC
TRBJ2-1	TRBD1	TRBV28	many	CASSPGQGGEQFF	TGTGCCAGCAGTCCGGGACAGGGGGGAGAGCAGTTCTTC
TRBJ2-2	TRBD1	TRBV4-2	few	CASSQEQGVAGELFF	TGTGCCAGCAGCCAAGAACAGGGGGTGGCCGGGGAGCTGTTTTTT
TRBJ2-7	TRBD1	TRBV20-1	many	CSASPGQGRGEQYF	TGCAGTGCTTCCCCGGGACAGGGGCGAGGGGAGCAGTACTTC
TRBJ2-7	TRBD2	TRBV4-3	NA	CASRPTSGRDEQYF	TGCGCCAGCAGGCCGACTAGCGGGAGAGACGAGCAGTACTTC
TRBJ1-1	NA	TRBV6-6	many	CASSYSTSGVEAFF	TGTGCCAGCAGTTACTCGACGTCGGGGGTTGAAGCTTTCTTT
TRBJ1-2	NA	TRBV7-8	many	CASSSSPNQAGYTF	TGTGCCAGCAGCTCGAGCCCCAACCAGGCTGGCTACACCTTC
TRBJ2-5	NA	TRBV29-1	many	CSVETGVGTSQETQYF	TGCAGCGTTGAAACGGGAGTAGGGACCTCACAAGAGACCCAGTACTTC
TRBJ1-6	TRBD1	TRBV7-9	many	CASSSPAGGDNSPLHF	TGTGCCAGCAGCTCCCCTGCAGGGGGCGATAATTCACCCCTCCACTTT
TRBJ1-2	NA	TRBV25-1	NA	CASSGKDRVFLPYGYTF	TGTGCCAGCAGTGGGAAAGATAGGGTATTCCTCCCCTATGGCTACACCTTC
TRBJ1-2	NA	TRBV7-2	many	CASSLVPGPANYGYTF	TGTGCCAGCAGCTTAGTCCCAGGGCCAGCTAACTATGGCTACACCTTC
TRBJ2-3	TRBD2	TRBV7-2	few	CASSLNSGRTDTQYF	TGTGCCAGCAGCTTAAATAGCGGGAGAACAGATACGCAGTATTTT
TRBJ2-5	TRBD2	TRBV20-1	NA	CSASPGLAGEPQETQYF	TGCAGTGCTAGTCCCGGACTAGCGGGGGAACCACAAGAGACCCAGTACTTC
TRBJ2-5	NA	TRBV19	NA	CASSIDGGGIAARRETQYF	TGTGCCAGTAGTATAGACGGAGGGGGAATAGCGGCTCGGAGGGAGACCCAGTACTTC
TRBJ1-2	NA	TRBV7-9	NA	CASSSVRFYGYTF	TGTGCCAGCAGCTCTGTAAGGTTCTATGGCTACACCTTC
TRBJ2-1	NA	TRBV12-3/TRBV12-4	many	CASSLLGGSYNEQFF	TGTGCCAGCAGCCTTCTTGGGGGCTCCTACAATGAGCAGTTCTTC